This entry features one T cell receptor (beta chain) sequence. Its antigen remains unknown. A read error may produce the germline difference seen at one junction end. Included in the TCR beta cDNA libraries were unique molecular identifiers. One entry per CDR3 protein, called by TCRdb with MiXCR from the PCR reads. The sample includes roughly 430,000 distinct CDR3 sequences, 35% to 45% of them seen just once. The sample belongs to a study of post-analysis software for immune sequencing data. Study findings and constraints: When patients were compared with controls, four to six TRBV segments were more frequent, TRBV5-6, TRBV5-1 and TRBV20-1 among them. Compared with controls, patients showed significantly lower normalized Chao1 diversity.

This CDR3 comprises 14 residues. The germline gives CDR1 MNHEY, CDR2 SVGAGI. The specimen sequenced was blood. The chain recombines TRBV6-5 with TRBJ2-1; D remains ambiguous. The clonotype comes from a girl aged 2 to 9 with multiple sclerosis. The CDR3 protein is CVSSYASSYNEQFF. The CDR3 DNA follows: TGTGTCAGCAGTTACGCTAGCTCCTACAATGAGCAGTTCTTC.